The sequence of this T cell receptor (beta chain) was determined in a study of shared clonotypes between healthy human individuals. About the study: The plates for each donor numbered three CD4 naive, three CD4 memory, two CD8 naive and one CD8 memory.

Division of CD4+ cells produced a CD45RA+ naive subset and a CD45RA-negative memory subset. This clone has more than one count but fewer than ten. From germline, CDR1 is GTSNPN and CDR2 SVGIG (reference sequence). The V and J ends lost 0 bases and 6 bases respectively, with 12 bases between them. The CDR3 has 14 amino acids. The data were produced by immunoSEQ multiplex PCR, yet TCRdb's version contains in-frame clones alone and is incomplete. The profile shows about 1 million clones, approximately 70% of them singletons. This TCR derives from a man younger than 35 in good health. The chain has TRBV30 and TRBJ1-5; D is perhaps TRBD1 (6 bases). The source material was memory CD4+ T cells sorted from blood. Subset noted: CD45RA-negative fraction. CDR3: CAWSVWGGSQPQHF. DNA for the CDR3: TGTGCCTGGAGTGTATGGGGGGGCTCTCAGCCCCAGCATTTT.